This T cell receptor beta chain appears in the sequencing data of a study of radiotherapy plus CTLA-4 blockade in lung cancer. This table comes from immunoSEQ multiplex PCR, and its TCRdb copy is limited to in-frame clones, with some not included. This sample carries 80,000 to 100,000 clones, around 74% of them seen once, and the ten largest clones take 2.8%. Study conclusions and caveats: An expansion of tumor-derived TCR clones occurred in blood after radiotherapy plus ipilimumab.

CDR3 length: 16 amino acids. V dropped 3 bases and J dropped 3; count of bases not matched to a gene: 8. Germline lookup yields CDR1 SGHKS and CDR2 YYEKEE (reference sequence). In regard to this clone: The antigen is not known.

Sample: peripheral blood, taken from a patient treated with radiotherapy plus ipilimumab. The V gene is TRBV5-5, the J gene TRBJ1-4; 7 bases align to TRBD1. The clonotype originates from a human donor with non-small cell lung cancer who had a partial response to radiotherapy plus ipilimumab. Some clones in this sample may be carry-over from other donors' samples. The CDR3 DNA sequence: TGTGCCAGCAGCTCAGGGCCGGGACAGTCTAATGAAAAACTGTTTTTT. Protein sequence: CASSSGPGQSNEKLFF.